This T cell receptor (beta chain) was identified in a study of regulatory T cells in long-lasting Graves disease. Overall study: The definition of persistent Graves' disease was over 5 years of antithyroid drugs with positive TSH receptor antibodies.

The V end lost 6 bases, the J end lost 4 bases, and 4 bases lay between the germline ends. The CDR3 consists of 11 residues. Germline loops: CDR1 SNHLY, CDR2 FYNNEI. This clonotype was observed many times. TCR beta libraries were built with iRepertoire HTBI primers and Arm-PCR of CDR3 regions. TCRdb re-called the multiplex PCR reads with MiXCR, one entry per CDR3 protein. The top ten clones hold approximately 15% of a sample with 400,000 to 500,000 distinct CDR3 sequences, around a fifth of them seen once. Documented time point: persistent/refractory GD, antithyroid drugs over 5 years with positive TRAb. RNA isolated from PBMCs was used to make the TCR library.

This sequence was found in a female donor with Graves disease. The chain carries TRBV2 and TRBJ1-5; unclear D gene. This specimen consisted of peripheral blood mononuclear cells (PBMCs), obtained when the disease was refractory, from a patient treated with antithyroid drugs. The CDR3: CASSINQPQHF. The DNA of the CDR3 is TGTGCCAGCAGCATAAATCAGCCCCAGCATTTT.